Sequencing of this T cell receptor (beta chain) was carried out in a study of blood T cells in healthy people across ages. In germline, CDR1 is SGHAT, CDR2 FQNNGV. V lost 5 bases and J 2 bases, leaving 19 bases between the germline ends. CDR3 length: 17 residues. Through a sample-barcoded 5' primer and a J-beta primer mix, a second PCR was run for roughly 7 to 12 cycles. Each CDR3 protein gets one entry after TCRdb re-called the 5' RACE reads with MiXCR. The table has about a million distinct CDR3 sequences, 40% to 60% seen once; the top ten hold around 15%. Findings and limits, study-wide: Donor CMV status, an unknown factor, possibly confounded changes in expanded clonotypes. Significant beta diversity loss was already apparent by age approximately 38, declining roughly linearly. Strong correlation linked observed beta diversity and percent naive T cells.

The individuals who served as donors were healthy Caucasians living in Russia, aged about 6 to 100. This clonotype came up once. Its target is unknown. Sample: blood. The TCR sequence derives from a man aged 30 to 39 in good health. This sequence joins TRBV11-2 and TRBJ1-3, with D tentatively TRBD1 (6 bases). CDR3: CASSPLEAGDTGNTIYF. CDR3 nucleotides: TGTGCCAGCAGCCCACTGGAGGCAGGGGATACTGGAAACACCATATATTTT.